This T cell receptor beta chain comes out of a study of CD4+ T cells in melanoma. General observations from the study: A reported correlation linked neoantigen-specific CD4+ T cells to CD8+, macrophage and B cell function.

Sequencing used immunoSEQ multiplex PCR; TCRdb keeps in-frame clones, though not all of them. The sample yields about 50,000 clones, roughly 89% seen once. About this clone: Its antigen is unknown.

Trimming at V came to 3 bases and at J to 1 base, leaving 2 bases not matched to a gene. The CDR3 has 15 residues. Germline V gives CDR1 SGHAT, CDR2 FQDESV (reference sequence). Sequencing used peripheral blood. The chain links TRBV11-1 to TRBJ2-1; 8 bases align to TRBD2. The origin of this receptor is a human donor with melanoma. CDR3 region: CASSFGRASYNEQFF. The CDR3 DNA reads TGTGCCAGCAGCTTCGGGAGGGCTTCCTACAATGAGCAGTTCTTC.